The 32 T cell receptor beta chains given below trace back to one sample, sequenced in a study of cytomegalovirus exposure and HLA in healthy donors. The PCR had 60 Vbeta and 13 Jbeta primers. Assay: immunoSEQ multiplex PCR; the TCRdb copy retains only in-frame clones and omits some. The repertoire holds about 210,000 clones, with over 80% as singletons. Sequencing was performed on PBMCs. Receptors originate from a woman aged 50 to 60 in good health and CMV-seropositive.

The gene calls are TRBV7-7 and TRBJ1-3, with D perhaps TRBD1 (6 bases). CDR1 is SSHAT, CDR2 FNYEAQ, per germline (reference sequence). V lost 5 bases to trimming and J lost 0 bases, with 11 bases between them. This CDR3 has 15 amino acids. CDR3 DNA: TGTGCCAGCAGCCCTTGGGACACCTCTGGAAACACCATATATTTT. This sequence encodes CASSPWDTSGNTIYF.

The chain uses TRBV7-3 and TRBJ2-7; 12 nucleotides align to TRBD2. The CDR3 covers 18 residues. Trimming cost V 4 bases and J 2 bases; bases outside gene matches: 12. Germline values: CDR1 SGHTA, CDR2 FQGTGA. CDR3 sequence reads: CASSWGLAGPAGPYEQYF. CDR3 bases: TGTGCCAGCAGCTGGGGACTAGCGGGTCCGGCGGGTCCCTACGAGCAGTACTTC.

This clone was counted a single time. This chain uses TRBV5-1 with TRBJ1-2, with D uncertain. CDR1 is SGHRS and CDR2 is YFSETQ in the germline V gene. Trimming removed 4 bases from V and 4 bases from J, with 11 bases in between. This CDR3 comprises 13 residues. CDR3 loop: CASSAAGGYGYTF. The DNA for the CDR3 is TGCGCCAGCAGCGCGGCGGGCGGCTATGGCTACACCTTC.

V is TRBV30 and J is TRBJ2-5; D perhaps matches TRBD1 (6 bases). The germline V gene has CDR1 GTSNPN and CDR2 SVGIG (reference sequence). The CDR3 runs to 13 residues. The germline V and J ends were trimmed by 8 bases and 6 bases, with 19 bases remaining between them. The CDR3 DNA reads as TGTGCCGCCCAGACAGGAAAGAGGAAGACCCAGTACTTC. It codes for CAAQTGKRKTQYF.

The genes are TRBV15 and TRBJ2-3; D unresolved. The V end lost 2 bases, the J end lost 2 bases, and 5 bases lay between the germline ends. CDR1 and CDR2 from the germline V gene are LNHNV and YYDKDF (reference sequence). The CDR3 is 13 residues long. CDR3 DNA: TGTGCCACCAGCAGACTATCCACAGATACGCAGTATTTT. Translated: CATSRLSTDTQYF. The variable domain in full, completed from reference TRBV15 and TRBJ2-3, reads DAMVIQNPRYQVTQFGKPVTLSCSQTLNHNVMYWYQQKSSQAPKLLFHYYDKDFNNEADTPDNFQSRRPNTSFCFLDIRSPGLGDTAMYLCATSRLSTDTQYFGPGTRLTVL.

This clone was seen a single time. V is TRBV7-3 and J is TRBJ2-7; 7 bases line up with TRBD1. From germline, CDR1 is SGHTA and CDR2 FQGTGA. This CDR3 region has 15 residues. The V gene end was trimmed by 2 bases and the J gene end by 4 bases; junction bases not matched to a gene: 8. The DNA of the CDR3 is TGTGCCAGCAGCTTATCAACAGGGGACACTTACGAGCAGTACTTC. Amino acids: CASSLSTGDTYEQYF.

This clone appeared once. The chain recombines TRBV6-5 with TRBJ1-6; weak D call: TRBD1 (5 bases). The CDR3 spans 14 residues. Per germline, CDR1 MNHEY and CDR2 SVGAGI. V was trimmed by 5 bases and J by 10 bases, leaving 15 bases between them. In DNA, the CDR3 is TGTGCCAGCAGTGAAGGGGCAGGGTACTCACCCCTCCACTTT. Amino acids: CASSEGAGYSPLHF.

The CDR3 DNA follows: TGTGCCAGCAGCAGGGACATGCCGGCGGGCTACACCTTC. Protein product: CASSRDMPAGYTF. The V and J genes are TRBV6-1 and TRBJ1-2; D perhaps matches TRBD1 (6 bases). Germline loops: CDR1 MNHNS, CDR2 SASEGT. Trimming cost V 6 bases and J 8 bases, with 16 bases left between them. The CDR3 is made up of 13 amino acids.

The chain carries TRBV7-9 and TRBJ2-1; TRBD2 matches 15 bases. The V and J ends lost 1 base and 4 bases, in that order; junction bases with no gene match: 5. Germline CDR1 SEHNR, CDR2 FQNEAQ (reference sequence). The CDR3 contains 18 residues. DNA of the CDR3: TGTGCCAGCAGCTTAGTCGGGGGACTAGCGGGGGGTTACAATGAGCAGTTCTTC. It yields the protein CASSLVGGLAGGYNEQFF. Looking up the rest from reference TRBV7-9 and TRBJ2-1 gives the full variable domain: DTGVSQNPRHKITKRGQNVTFRCDPISEHNRLYWYRQTLGQGPEFLTYFQNEAQLEKSRLLSDRFSAERPKGSFSTLEIQRTEQGDSAMYLCASSLVGGLAGGYNEQFFGPGTRLTVL.

This clone was counted a single time. The rearrangement uses TRBV7-8 and TRBJ2-5, with a weak D call TRBD1 (5 bases). Germline values: CDR1 SGHVS, CDR2 FQNEAQ. The CDR3 length is 14 residues. V shed 5 bases and J shed 7 bases, with 17 bases lying between them. The chain's CDR3 is CASSQWTSSGTQYF. CDR3 coding DNA: TGTGCCAGCAGCCAGTGGACAAGCTCGGGGACCCAGTACTTC. The full variable domain, completed using reference TRBV7-8 and TRBJ2-5, is GAGVSQSPRYKVAKRGQDVALRCDPISGHVSLFWYQQALGQGPEFLTYFQNEAQLDKSGLPSDRFFAERPEGSVSTLKIQRTQQEDSAVYLCASSQWTSSGTQYFGPGTRLLVL.

The table lists this clone with many counts. The rearrangement uses TRBV6-5 and TRBJ1-1; D is unclear. The CDR3 is 13 amino acids. Deletions cut 6 bases from V and 1 base from J, with 9 bases between. Germline V lookup: CDR1 MNHEY, CDR2 SVGAGI. Here the CDR3 reads CASSLVENTEAFF. The DNA of the CDR3 is TGTGCCAGCAGCCTAGTAGAGAACACTGAAGCTTTCTTT.

This chain uses TRBV5-6 with TRBJ1-1, with TRBD1 matching 8 bases. Germline CDR1 and CDR2: SGHDT and YYEEEE. The CDR3 has 14 residues. V lost 4 bases to trimming and J lost 5 bases; unmatched junction nucleotides: 7. CDR3 coding DNA: TGTGCCAGCAGCCCCGGACAGGGCGTGACTGAAGCTTTCTTT. Translating gives CASSPGQGVTEAFF.

The chain carries TRBV9 and TRBJ2-7; 8 bases match TRBD1. This CDR3 region has 14 residues. Germline values: CDR1 SGDLS, CDR2 YYNGEE. The V gene end was trimmed by 7 bases and the J gene end by 4 bases; junction bases not matched to a gene: 10. Here the CDR3 DNA reads TGTGCCAGCGGTAAGACAGGGGATACTTACGAGCAGTACTTC. This sequence encodes CASGKTGDTYEQYF.

V and J are TRBV29-1 and TRBJ2-3, with a tentative D call TRBD2 (5 bases). Germline CDR1 and CDR2: SQVTM and ANQGSEA. The V and J ends lost 7 bases and 8 bases respectively, with 13 bases between them. CDR3 length: 11 residues. The CDR3 DNA reads as TGCAGCGACCTGACTGCGGGTACGCAGTATTTT. This encodes CSDLTAGTQYF.

The chain links TRBV29-1 to TRBJ1-2; possible D gene TRBD1, 5 bases. The ends were cut back, 8 bases at V and 8 bases at J, with 21 bases in the middle. The CDR3 is 13 amino acids. Per the germline V gene, CDR1 is SQVTM and CDR2 is ANQGSEA. Written as DNA, the CDR3 is TGCAGCTCCCGGGGGAACCCCATGGGCGGCTACACCTTC. Its translation is CSSRGNPMGGYTF. The full variable domain, in which reference TRBV29-1 and TRBJ1-2 provide the parts outside the CDR3, is SAVISQKPSRDICQRGTSLTIQCQVDSQVTMMFWYRQQPGQSLTLIATANQGSEATYESGFVIDKFPISRPNLTFSTLTVSNMSPEDSSIYLCSSRGNPMGGYTFGSGTRLTVV.

This clone has a handful of counts. CDR3 bases: TGTGCCAGCAGCTTTTACGGGGGGAAGAACACTGAAGCTTTCTTT. Translating gives CASSFYGGKNTEAFF. V usage is TRBV7-3 and J usage is TRBJ1-1, with D possibly matching TRBD1 (5 bases). This CDR3 region has 15 residues. Germline lookup yields CDR1 SGHTA and CDR2 FQGTGA. V lost 3 bases, J lost 1 base, and 12 bases lay in between.

A note on this clone: Compared with germline, one end of the junction differs, possibly owing to a read error. This chain connects TRBV7-9 to TRBJ1-2; D is possibly TRBD1 (6 bases). The CDR3 sequence is 13 residues long. Germline assignment: CDR1 SEHNR and CDR2 FQNEAQ (reference sequence). As DNA, the CDR3 is TGTTCCAGCAGCGAACAGGGTTTCGACGGCTACACCTTC. Residues: CSSSEQGFDGYTF.

V is TRBV5-6 and J is TRBJ2-4; weak D call: TRBD2 (6 bases). The V end was cut by 0 bases, the J end by 1 base, with 17 bases between. Germline loops: CDR1 SGHDT, CDR2 YYEEEE. The CDR3 has 18 residues. The CDR3: CASSLVQGGEGAKNIQYF. The CDR3 region has the DNA TGTGCCAGCAGCTTGGTTCAGGGAGGAGAGGGGGCCAAAAACATTCAGTACTTC.

This clone appeared once. The chain employs TRBV25-1 and TRBJ2-7; D might be TRBD2 (6 bases). The CDR3 loop spans 15 amino acids. V shed 11 bases and J shed 1 base, with 21 bases lying between them. The germline V gene has CDR1 MGHDK and CDR2 SYGVNS. The CDR3 nucleotides read TGTGCCTCCCAGGGTTGGCGGGGCTTATCCTACGAGCAGTACTTC. This codes for CASQGWRGLSYEQYF.

This chain uses TRBV27 with TRBJ2-3; 10 nucleotides align to TRBD2. CDR3 length: 16 amino acids. Germline trimming cut 5 bases from V and 0 bases from J; bases unmatched to any gene: 5. Germline CDR1 is MNHEY and CDR2 is SMNVEV (reference sequence). CDR3 sequence: CASSILAGGSTDTQYF. The CDR3 DNA reads TGTGCCAGCAGTATATTAGCGGGGGGTAGCACAGATACGCAGTATTTT.

J is TRBJ1-2 and V is TRBV14, with D tentatively TRBD1 (6 bases). The ends were cut back, 0 bases at V and 1 base at J, with 12 bases in the middle. The CDR3 totals 16 residues. In germline, CDR1 is SGHDN, CDR2 FVKESK. Here the CDR3 DNA reads TGTGCCAGCAGCCAAGATCTACAGGGTTTTAACTATGGCTACACCTTC. This encodes CASSQDLQGFNYGYTF.

The chain has TRBV15 and TRBJ2-3; TRBD2 matches at 9 bases. CDR3 length: 18 residues. The J segment lost 2 bases and the V segment lost 1 base, leaving 10 bases of the junction unmatched. Per the germline V gene, CDR1 is LNHNV and CDR2 is YYDKDF (reference sequence). The CDR3 region has the DNA TGTGCCACCAGCAGAGTAGCGGGGGCCCAAAGTACCACAGATACGCAGTATTTT. Residues: CATSRVAGAQSTTDTQYF.

Points on this clone: One end of the junction fails to match germline, which may point to a read error. V usage is TRBV7-9 and J usage is TRBJ1-2; 12 nucleotides line up with TRBD1. Germline CDR1 is SEHNR and CDR2 is FQNEAQ (reference sequence). CDR3 length: 16 residues. The CDR3 reads CSSSSTGTGGIYGYTF. The CDR3 DNA sequence: TGTTCCAGCAGCTCTACCGGGACAGGGGGCATCTATGGCTACACCTTC.

This chain uses TRBV7-3 with TRBJ2-7; possible D gene TRBD1, 7 bases. CDR3 length: 14 amino acids. Per the germline V gene, CDR1 is SGHTA and CDR2 is FQGTGA. V was pared by 2 bases and J by 6 bases, with 14 bases between. In DNA, the CDR3 is TGTGCCAGCAGCTTAGGGCAGGGGGGTCGCGAGCAGTACTTC. Encoded protein: CASSLGQGGREQYF.

V is TRBV19 and J is TRBJ2-7; no firm D call. CDR1 and CDR2 from the germline V gene are LNHDA and SQIVND (reference sequence). The CDR3 runs 11 residues. The V end lost 4 bases, the J end lost 6 bases, and 7 bases lay between the germline ends. This chain's CDR3 is CASSTPGEQYF. The CDR3 DNA is TGTGCCAGTAGTACCCCGGGCGAGCAGTACTTC.

This sequence joins TRBV7-9 and TRBJ2-1; D is unclear. The CDR3 covers 12 residues. CDR1 is SEHNR and CDR2 is FQNEAQ in the germline V gene (reference sequence). V shed 3 bases and J shed 5 bases, with 5 bases lying between them. CDR3 loop: CASSFVDNEQFF. The DNA for the CDR3 is TGTGCCAGCAGCTTCGTTGACAATGAGCAGTTCTTC.

The chain recombines TRBV4-1 with TRBJ2-7, with 13 bases identical to TRBD2. This CDR3 spans 19 amino acids. V dropped 3 bases and J dropped 0; count of bases not matched to a gene: 11. Germline V CDR1 and CDR2: MGHRA, YSYEKL. In nucleotides, the CDR3 is TGCGCCAGCAGCCATGAGCCGGGACTAGCGGGGCGCTACTCCTACGAGCAGTACTTC. Amino acid sequence: CASSHEPGLAGRYSYEQYF.

The CDR3 is CASSRIVRAGGLYNEQFF. CDR3 nucleotide sequence: TGTGCCAGCAGTCGCATCGTGCGGGCGGGGGGCCTCTACAATGAGCAGTTCTTC. This rearrangement joins TRBV13 to TRBJ2-1, with 8 nucleotides matching TRBD2. V shed 6 bases, J shed 3 bases, and the junction held 16 bases outside the gene matches. Germline CDR1 and CDR2: PRHDT and FYEKMQ (reference sequence). The CDR3 has 18 residues.

This clone was detected only once. The V call is TRBV28, the J call TRBJ2-7; a weak D match, TRBD2 (6 bases). Trimming removed 10 bases at V and 1 base at J, with 14 bases between. The CDR3 totals 13 residues. Germline CDR1 reads MDHEN; CDR2 reads SYDVKM. The DNA of the CDR3 is TGTGCCACTACCGGGACTTCTTCCTACGAGCAGTACTTC. Its protein is CATTGTSSYEQYF.

This chain's CDR3 is CASRVYISRAETQYF. CDR3 bases: TGTGCCAGCAGGGTGTACATCAGCAGGGCGGAGACCCAGTACTTC. This chain connects TRBV28 to TRBJ2-5, with D perhaps matching TRBD1 (5 bases). In germline, CDR1 is MDHEN, CDR2 SYDVKM. Between the trimmed V and J ends, which lost 6 bases and 5 bases, there was a span of 19 bases. This CDR3 is built from 15 residues.

This clone was counted a few times. The chain uses TRBV7-6 and TRBJ1-2; D unresolved. Germline V lookup: CDR1 SGHVS, CDR2 FNYEAQ. Deletions cut 2 bases from V and 4 bases from J, with 17 bases between. The CDR3 totals 16 residues. The CDR3: CASSLKPTRTAYGYTF. The DNA of the CDR3 is TGTGCCAGCAGCTTAAAACCTACCCGGACTGCCTATGGCTACACCTTC.

The rearrangement uses TRBV19 and TRBJ1-5; 8 nucleotides line up with TRBD1. V was clipped by 3 bases and J by 7 bases; unmatched bases: 5. The CDR3 runs to 14 residues. The V gene's germline CDR1 is LNHDA and CDR2 SQIVND (reference sequence). CDR3 bases: TGTGCCAGTAGTATCAACAGGGGGGGGCAGCCCCAGCATTTT. It specifies CASSINRGGQPQHF.